The sequence of this T cell receptor beta chain was determined in a study of T cell responses to AZD1222 COVID-19 vaccine. Notes on the study in general: At study baseline, merely six AZD1222 recipients were seropositive. Rises in breadth and depth of Spike-specific TCRs came after two AZD1222 doses. Donors were largely white British and mainly female; clonal diversity was possibly underestimated.

As regards this clone: Its antigen is unknown.

Method: immunoSEQ multiplex PCR; TCRdb's copy keeps in-frame clones and lacks some. The sample has 100,000 to 130,000 clones, roughly 90% seen once. The V end was cut by 5 bases, the J end by 2 bases, with 10 bases between. The germline CDR1 and CDR2 sequences are SGHNT and YENEEA. The CDR3 is 13 residues long. The specimen comprised peripheral blood, sampled on day 0 of AZD1222 vaccination. V and J are TRBV11-3 and TRBJ2-7; weak D call: TRBD1 (6 bases). The source of this sequence is an adult in good health. CDR3: CASSLDSPYEQYF. The CDR3 bases are TGTGCCAGCAGCCTGGACAGTCCCTACGAGCAGTACTTC.